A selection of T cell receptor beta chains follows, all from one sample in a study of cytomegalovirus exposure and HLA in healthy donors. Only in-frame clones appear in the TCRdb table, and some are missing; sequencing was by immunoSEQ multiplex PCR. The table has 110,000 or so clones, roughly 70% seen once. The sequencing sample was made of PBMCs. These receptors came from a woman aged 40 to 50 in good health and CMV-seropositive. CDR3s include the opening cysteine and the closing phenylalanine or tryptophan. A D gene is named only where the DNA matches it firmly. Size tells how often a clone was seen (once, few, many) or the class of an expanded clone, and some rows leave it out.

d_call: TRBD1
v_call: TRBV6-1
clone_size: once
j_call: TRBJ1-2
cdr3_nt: TGTGCCAGCAGTTCCGGACAGGGTGTATACTATGGCTACACCTTC
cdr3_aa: CASSSGQGVYYGYTF

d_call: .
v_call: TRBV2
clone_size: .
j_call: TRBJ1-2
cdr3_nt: TGTGCCAGCAGTGAGTGGGGCGGGACTAACTATGGCTACACCTTC
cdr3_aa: CASSEWGGTNYGYTF

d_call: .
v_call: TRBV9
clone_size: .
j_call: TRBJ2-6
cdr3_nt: TGTGCCAGCAGCGTAAATAAGGGGCTATCTCCTGGGGCCAACGTCCTGACTTTC
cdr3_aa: CASSVNKGLSPGANVLTF

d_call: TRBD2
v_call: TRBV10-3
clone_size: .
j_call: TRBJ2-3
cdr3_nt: TGTGCCATCAGTGAGTCGGGGGGGGGCACAGATACGCAGTATTTT
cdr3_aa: CAISESGGGTDTQYF

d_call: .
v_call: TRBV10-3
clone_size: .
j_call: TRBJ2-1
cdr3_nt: TGTGCCATCAGAGACTCGTACAATGAGCAGTTCTTC
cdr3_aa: CAIRDSYNEQFF

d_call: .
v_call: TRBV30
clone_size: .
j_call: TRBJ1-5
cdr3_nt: TGTGCCTGGAGTGTATTCAGCCGGGTTAATCAGCCCCAGCATTTT
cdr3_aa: CAWSVFSRVNQPQHF

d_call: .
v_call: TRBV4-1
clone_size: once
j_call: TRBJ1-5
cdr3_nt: TGCGCCAGCAGCCAAGGTGACATCCGTAGCAATCAGCCCCAGCATTTT
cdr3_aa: CASSQGDIRSNQPQHF

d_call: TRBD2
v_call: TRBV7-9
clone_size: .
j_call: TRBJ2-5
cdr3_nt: TGTGCCAGCAGCTCGTACCTGACTAGCGGTTCCCAAGAGACCCAGTACTTC
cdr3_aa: CASSSYLTSGSQETQYF

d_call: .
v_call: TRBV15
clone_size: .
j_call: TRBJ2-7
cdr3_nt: TGTGCCACCAGCAAACAGGGAAAGGGCTACGAGCAGTACTTC
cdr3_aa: CATSKQGKGYEQYF

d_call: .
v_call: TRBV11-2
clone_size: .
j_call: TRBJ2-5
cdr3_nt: TGTGCCAGCAGCCGGGGTCACGAGACCCAGTACTTC
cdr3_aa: CASSRGHETQYF

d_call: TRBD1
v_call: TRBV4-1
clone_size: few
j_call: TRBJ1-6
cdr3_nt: TGCGCCAGCAGCCAAGAGGCAGGGGGATCTAATTCACCCCTCCACTTT
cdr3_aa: CASSQEAGGSNSPLHF

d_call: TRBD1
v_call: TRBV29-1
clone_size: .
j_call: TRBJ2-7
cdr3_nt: TGCAGCCCTGGACAGGGGAGCCACGAGCAGTACTTC
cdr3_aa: CSPGQGSHEQYF

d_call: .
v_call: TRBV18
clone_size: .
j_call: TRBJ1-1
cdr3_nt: TGTGCCAGCTCTCAGGGACAGAACACTGAAGCTTTCTTT
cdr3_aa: CASSQGQNTEAFF

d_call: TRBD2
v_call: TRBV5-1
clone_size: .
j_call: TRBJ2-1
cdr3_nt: TGCGCCAGCAGCCTGTTACCAGCGGGAGTAGTTAATGAGCAGTTCTTC
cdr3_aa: CASSLLPAGVVNEQFF

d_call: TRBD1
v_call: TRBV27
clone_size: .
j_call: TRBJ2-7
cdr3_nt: TGTGCCAGCAGTTCGGACAGGGGAATCTCCTACGAGCAGTACTTC
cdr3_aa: CASSSDRGISYEQYF

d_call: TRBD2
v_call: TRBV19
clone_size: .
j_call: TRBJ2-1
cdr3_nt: TGTGCCAGTAGTAATCGTCCTAGCGGGAGTTCCATTGGTTATGAGCAGTTCTTC
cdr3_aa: CASSNRPSGSSIGYEQFF

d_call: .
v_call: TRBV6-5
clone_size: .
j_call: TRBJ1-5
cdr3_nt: TGTGCCAGCAGTTTGACTTCTATCAAGGGGAATCAGCCCCAGCATTTT
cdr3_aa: CASSLTSIKGNQPQHF

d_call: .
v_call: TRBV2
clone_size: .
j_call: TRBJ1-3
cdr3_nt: TGTGCCAGCAGGAGGGGGGGAAATACTGGAAACACCATATATTTT
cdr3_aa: CASRRGGNTGNTIYF

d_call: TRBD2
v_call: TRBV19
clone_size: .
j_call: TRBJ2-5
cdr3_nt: TGTGCCAGTAGCCCGGGACTAGCGAGTGGGGAGACCCAGTACTTC
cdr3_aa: CASSPGLASGETQYF

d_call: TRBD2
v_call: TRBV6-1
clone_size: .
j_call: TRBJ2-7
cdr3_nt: TGTGCCAGCAGTGGGCGGACTAGCGGGACCTACGAGCAGTACTTC
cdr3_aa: CASSGRTSGTYEQYF

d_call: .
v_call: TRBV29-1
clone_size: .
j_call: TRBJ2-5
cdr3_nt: TGCAGCGTCGGCCCAGGAGGGGAAGAGACCCAGTACTTC
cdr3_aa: CSVGPGGEETQYF

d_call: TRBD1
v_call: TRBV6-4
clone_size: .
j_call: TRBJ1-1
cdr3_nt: TGTGCCAGCAGTGACTCCGTACAGGGGGCCCTCTACAAGAACACTGAAGCTTTCTTT
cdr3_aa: CASSDSVQGALYKNTEAFF

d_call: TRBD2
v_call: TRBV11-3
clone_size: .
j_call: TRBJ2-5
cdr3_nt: TGTGCCAGCAGCTTATGGGGAGGGGAGACCCAGTACTTC
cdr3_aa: CASSLWGGETQYF

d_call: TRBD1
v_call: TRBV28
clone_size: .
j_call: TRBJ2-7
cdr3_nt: TGTGCCAGCAGTTTAGAGGACAGGGCCTACGAGCAGTACTTC
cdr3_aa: CASSLEDRAYEQYF

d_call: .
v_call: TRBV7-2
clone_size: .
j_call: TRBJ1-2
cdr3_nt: TGTGCCAGCAGCCCCGACAACTCCTATGGCTACACCTTC
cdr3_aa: CASSPDNSYGYTF

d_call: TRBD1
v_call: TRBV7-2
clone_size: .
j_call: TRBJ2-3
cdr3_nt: TGTGCCAGCGGTGACAGGGGCACAGATACGCAGTATTTT
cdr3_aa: CASGDRGTDTQYF

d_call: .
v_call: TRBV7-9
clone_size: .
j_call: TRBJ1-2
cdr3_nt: TGTGCCAGCAGCTTCCAACAGCTTCTGGGTGGCTACACCTTC
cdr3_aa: CASSFQQLLGGYTF

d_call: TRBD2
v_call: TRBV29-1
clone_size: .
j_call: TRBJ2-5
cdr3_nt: TGCAGCGTACCTCCGGGACTAGGATACCAAGAGACCCAGTACTTC
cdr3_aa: CSVPPGLGYQETQYF

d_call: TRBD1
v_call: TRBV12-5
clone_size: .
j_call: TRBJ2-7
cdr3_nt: TGTGCTAGTGACGCCGGGACAGGGGGCGAGAAGCAGTACTTC
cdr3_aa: CASDAGTGGEKQYF

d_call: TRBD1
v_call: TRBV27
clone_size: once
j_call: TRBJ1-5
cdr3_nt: TGTGCCAGCAGTCCGGGACAGAGGACTTGGGATCAGCCCCAGCATTTT
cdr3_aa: CASSPGQRTWDQPQHF

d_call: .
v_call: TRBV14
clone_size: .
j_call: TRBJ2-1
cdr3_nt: TGTGCCAGCAGCCAATTGCCAGCGTCCTACAATGAGCAGTTCTTC
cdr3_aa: CASSQLPASYNEQFF

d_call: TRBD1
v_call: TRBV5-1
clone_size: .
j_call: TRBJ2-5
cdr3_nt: TGCGCCAGCAGCTTGTGGGACAGGGGGCGAGAGACCCAGTACTTC
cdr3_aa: CASSLWDRGRETQYF

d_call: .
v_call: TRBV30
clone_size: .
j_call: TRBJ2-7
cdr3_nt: TGTGCCTGGAGTGGGGGGGGCCAAAGGTACGAGCAGTACTTC
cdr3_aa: CAWSGGGQRYEQYF

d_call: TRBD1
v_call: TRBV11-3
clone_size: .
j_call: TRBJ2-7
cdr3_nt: TGTGCCAGCAGCCCAGGGGGGGACAGGGACGAGCAGTACTTC
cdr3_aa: CASSPGGDRDEQYF

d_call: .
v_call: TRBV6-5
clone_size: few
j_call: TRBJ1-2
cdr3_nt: TGTGCCAGCAGTTACAGGCAGGAACCGCGCTATGGCTACACCTTC
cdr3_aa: CASSYRQEPRYGYTF

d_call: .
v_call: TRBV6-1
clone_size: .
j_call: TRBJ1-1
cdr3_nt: TGTGCCAGCAGTGAACTACAGGGGAACACTGAAGCTTTCTTT
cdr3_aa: CASSELQGNTEAFF

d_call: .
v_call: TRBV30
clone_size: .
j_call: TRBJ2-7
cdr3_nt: TGTGCCTGGAGCTGGGGGGACAGCGTTGCCTACGAGCAGTACTTC
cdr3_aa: CAWSWGDSVAYEQYF

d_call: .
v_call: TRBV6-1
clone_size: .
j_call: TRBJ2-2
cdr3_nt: TGTGCCAGCAGTGAAGCCTCCAGGGCCGGGGAGCTGTTTTTT
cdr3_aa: CASSEASRAGELFF

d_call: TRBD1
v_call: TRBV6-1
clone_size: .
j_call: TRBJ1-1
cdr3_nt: TGTGCCAGCAGTGAAGGGACAGGCCGTCCCAACACTGAAGCTTTCTTT
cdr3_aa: CASSEGTGRPNTEAFF

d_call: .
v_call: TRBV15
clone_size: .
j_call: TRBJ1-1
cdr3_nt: TGTGCCACCAGCAGAGTCGACCGGAGCACTGAAGCTTTCTTT
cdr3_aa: CATSRVDRSTEAFF

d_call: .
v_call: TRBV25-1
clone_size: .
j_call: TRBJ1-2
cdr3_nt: TGTGCCAGCAGTGTTGGGGGCAGCCCGAAGTACACCTTC
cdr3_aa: CASSVGGSPKYTF

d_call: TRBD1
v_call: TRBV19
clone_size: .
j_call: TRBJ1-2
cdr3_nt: TGTGCCAGTAGGTCGACAGGGGACCCCGGTGGCTACACCTTC
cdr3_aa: CASRSTGDPGGYTF

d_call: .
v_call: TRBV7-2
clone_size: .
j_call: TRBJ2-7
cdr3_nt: TGTGCCAGCAGCTTGCGCCTCTCCTACGAGCAGTACTTC
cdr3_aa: CASSLRLSYEQYF

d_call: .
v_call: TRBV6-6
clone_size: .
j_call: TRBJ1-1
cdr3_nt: TGTGCCAGCAGTTACTCGCGGGCGGGGAACACTGAAGCTTTCTTT
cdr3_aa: CASSYSRAGNTEAFF

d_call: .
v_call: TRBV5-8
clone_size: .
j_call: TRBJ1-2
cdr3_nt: TGTGCCAGCAGCTCAAGACCCCGGGGAGGCTACACCTTC
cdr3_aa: CASSSRPRGGYTF

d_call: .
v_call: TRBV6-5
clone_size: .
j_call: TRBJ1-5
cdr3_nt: TGTGCCAGCAGTTACTCCTGGGACTCGTCGGGACCCCAGCATTTT
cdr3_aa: CASSYSWDSSGPQHF

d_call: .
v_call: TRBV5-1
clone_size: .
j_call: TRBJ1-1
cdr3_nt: TGCGCCAGCAGCTCTCTCGGCAGGGTGAACACTGAAGCTTTCTTT
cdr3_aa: CASSSLGRVNTEAFF

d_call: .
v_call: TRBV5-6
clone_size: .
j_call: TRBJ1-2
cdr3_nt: TGTGCCAGCAGCTCGGCAGGGGATTTGAGAGGAGGCTACACCTTC
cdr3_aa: CASSSAGDLRGGYTF

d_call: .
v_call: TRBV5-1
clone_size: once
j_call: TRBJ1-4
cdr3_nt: TGCGCCAGCAGCCCTCCTGGAGGGGCCGTTAATGAAAAACTGTTTTTT
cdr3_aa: CASSPPGGAVNEKLFF

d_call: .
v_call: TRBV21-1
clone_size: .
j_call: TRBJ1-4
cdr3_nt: TGTGCCAGCAGCCCCCCGGACAGGGGGCCGGCTAGTGAAAAACTGTTTTTT
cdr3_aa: CASSPPDRGPASEKLFF

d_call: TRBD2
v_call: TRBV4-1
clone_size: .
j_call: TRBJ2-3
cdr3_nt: TGCGCCAGCAGCCGAGCGGGAGCGGATACGCAGTATTTT
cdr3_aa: CASSRAGADTQYF

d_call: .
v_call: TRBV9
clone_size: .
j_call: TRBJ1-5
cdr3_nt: TGTGCCAGCAGAGGGGGACGTCCGGGTCAGCCCCAGCATTTT
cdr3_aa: CASRGGRPGQPQHF

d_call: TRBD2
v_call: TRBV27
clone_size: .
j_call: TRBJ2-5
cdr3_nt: TGTGCCAGCAGTTTATTGGCAGGGAGGGAAGAGACCCAGTACTTC
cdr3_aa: CASSLLAGREETQYF